These 13 T cell receptor beta chains were sequenced from one sample in a study of regulatory T cells in long-lasting Graves disease. Arm-PCR of CDR3 regions with iRepertoire HTBI primers generated TCR beta libraries. One entry per CDR3 protein, called by TCRdb with MiXCR from the multiplex PCR reads. The sample lists about 620,000 distinct CDR3 sequences; roughly 15% were seen once. As to time point: newly diagnosed GD, antithyroid drugs for less than 3 months. PBMCs were the source of the RNA used for TCR sequencing. The same data also contributed to another study, on T cells in Graves' hyperthyroidism and ophthalmopathy.

The input for sequencing was peripheral blood mononuclear cells (PBMCs), taken at new diagnosis, from a patient treated with antithyroid drugs. Receptor source: a woman in her thirties with Graves disease.

This chain connects TRBV6-1 to TRBJ2-5; D gene ambiguous. CDR1 is MNHNS, CDR2 SASEGT, per germline. Trimming took 6 bases from V and 4 from J, leaving 9 bases between them. This CDR3 is built from 12 residues. CDR3 DNA: TGTGCCAGCAGAAGTTCAACAGAGACCCAGTACTTC. It codes for CASRSSTETQYF.

This chain links TRBV6-1 with TRBJ2-1; 8 nucleotides line up with TRBD1. J was trimmed by 7 bases and V by 1 base; bases with no gene match: 9. The CDR3 contains 16 residues. CDR1 and CDR2 from the germline V gene are MNHNS and SASEGT. The CDR3 nucleotides are TGTGCCAGCAGTGAAGGAGTGTCAGGGGGCCAGAATGAGCAGTTCTTC. Translated, it gives CASSEGVSGGQNEQFF.

This clonotype has ten or more counts. The chain joins TRBV19 to TRBJ1-1; 7 bases map to TRBD1. Germline V lookup: CDR1 LNHDA, CDR2 SQIVND (reference sequence). This CDR3 contains 15 residues. Losses at the gene ends were 6 bases for V and 1 base for J; bases not matched to a gene: 8. CDR3 sequence reads: CASSIRGQPNTEAFF. In DNA form, the CDR3 reads TGTGCCAGTAGCATACGGGGACAGCCGAACACTGAAGCTTTCTTT.

This chain joins TRBV9 and TRBJ1-5, with D unresolved. The germline V gene encodes CDR1 SGDLS and CDR2 YYNGEE. This CDR3 is built from 15 residues. Trimming took off 0 bases at V and 1 base at J, with 8 bases between the two ends. This CDR3 is CASSVGGRSNQPQHF. The CDR3, as DNA: TGTGCCAGCAGCGTAGGGGGAAGAAGCAATCAGCCCCAGCATTTT.

This clonotype was detected a few times. The chain combines TRBV7-6 with TRBJ2-1, with TRBD2 matching 14 bases. Germline loops: CDR1 SGHVS, CDR2 FNYEAQ. Trimming at V came to 3 bases and at J to 8 bases, leaving 6 bases not matched to a gene. CDR3 length: 16 residues. The CDR3 DNA sequence: TGTGCCAGCAGCTTTCGACTAGCGGGAGGGCCTTATGAGCAGTTCTTC. Translating gives CASSFRLAGGPYEQFF.

This clonotype was seen a few times. The chain uses TRBV7-9 and TRBJ1-6, with 7 bases fitting TRBD1. This CDR3 comprises 14 residues. Germline V gene data show CDR1 as SEHNR and CDR2 as FQNEAQ (reference sequence). V gave up 5 bases and J gave up 7 bases; unmatched junction bases: 5. For the CDR3, the DNA is TGTGCCAGCAGCCCGACAGGGAGAAATTCACCCCTCCACTTT. Its protein product is CASSPTGRNSPLHF.

This clonotype appeared many times. This chain uses TRBV9 with TRBJ1-1; 7 bases align to TRBD1. V lost 0 bases, J lost 3 bases, and 8 bases stayed unmatched. The CDR3 has 16 residues. From germline, CDR1 is SGDLS and CDR2 YYNGEE. CDR3: CASSVGVWQGDTEAFF. The DNA for the CDR3 is TGTGCCAGCAGCGTAGGGGTGTGGCAGGGGGACACTGAAGCTTTCTTT.

This clonotype was seen a single time. Possible read error: a much larger clone is one base away. For the CDR3, the DNA is TGTACCAGCAGTTTATCGATAGGGTTCCAAGAGACCCAGTACTTC. This codes for CTSSLSIGFQETQYF. The V and J genes are TRBV27 and TRBJ2-5, with no clear D. Germline CDR1 and CDR2: MNHEY and SMNVEV (reference sequence). This CDR3 is built from 15 residues.

This clonotype was found a few times. This sequence joins TRBV5-5 and TRBJ1-5; D remains unclear. The ends were cut back, 4 bases at V and 5 bases at J, with 13 bases in the middle. In germline, CDR1 is SGHKS, CDR2 YYEKEE (reference sequence). The CDR3 is 14 residues long. CDR3 nucleotide sequence: TGTGCCAGCAGCCGAATCGGAGGACATCAGCCCCAGCATTTT. This encodes CASSRIGGHQPQHF.

This clonotype was counted between two and nine times. This chain's CDR3 is CASRLWGGSLDNEQFF. The DNA for the CDR3 is TGTGCCAGCAGACTTTGGGGCGGGAGCTTAGACAATGAGCAGTTCTTC. This chain links TRBV27 with TRBJ2-1; 7 nucleotides line up with TRBD2. V gave up 6 bases and J gave up 5 bases; unmatched junction bases: 13. Germline V gene sequence: CDR1 MNHEY, CDR2 SMNVEV (reference sequence). The CDR3 consists of 16 residues.

This clonotype appeared many times. This chain uses TRBV10-3 with TRBJ1-1; D unclear. The CDR3 is 12 amino acids. Trimming cost V 8 bases and J 1 base, with 8 bases left between them. Germline CDR1 and CDR2: ENHRY and SYGVKD. The CDR3 nucleotides read TGTGCCATCTCCGGAAGGAACACTGAAGCTTTCTTT. The encoded protein is CAISGRNTEAFF.

The sample holds many counts of this clonotype. This rearrangement joins TRBV28 to TRBJ1-1; D possibly corresponds to TRBD1 (6 bases). The germline CDR1 and CDR2 sequences are MDHEN and SYDVKM. This CDR3 comprises 13 residues. Deletions cut 4 bases from V and 10 bases from J, with 16 bases between. CDR3 in amino acids: CASSSTTGFRAFF. DNA for the CDR3: TGTGCCAGCAGTTCAACCACAGGGTTTCGAGCTTTCTTT.

This clonotype was picked up a small number of times. This chain connects TRBV10-2 to TRBJ2-5, with D perhaps TRBD1 (5 bases). The V end was cut by 6 bases, the J end by 5 bases, with 19 bases between. This CDR3 region has 15 residues. Germline-derived CDR1 and CDR2 are WSHSY and SAAADI. The CDR3 reads CASRGRWGTMETQYF. The CDR3 DNA follows: TGCGCCAGCAGGGGTCGGTGGGGCACGATGGAGACCCAGTACTTC.